What follows are 10 T cell receptor beta chains derived from one specimen sequenced in a study of blood T cell repertoires in COVID-19. TCRdb's copy holds only in-frame clones and misses some; the assay was immunoSEQ multiplex PCR. The sample yields roughly 240,000 clones, roughly 80% seen once. Sequencing was done on a sample of PBMCs or T cells enriched from blood (not recorded which). Source of these receptors: a woman aged 35 to 49 who had been exposed to COVID-19.

The chain links TRBV30 to TRBJ2-3; the D is unclear. V lost 0 bases, J lost 10 bases, and 14 bases lay in between. CDR3 length: 13 residues. Germline-derived CDR1 and CDR2 are GTSNPN and SVGIG (reference sequence). CDR3 in DNA: TGTGCCTGGAGTGTAGCCCGTTTAGAGTCGCAGTATTTT. Its protein product is CAWSVARLESQYF. The variable domain in full, completed from reference TRBV30 and TRBJ2-3, reads SQTIHQWPATLVQPVGSPLSLECTVEGTSNPNLYWYRQAAGRGLQLLFYSVGIGQISSEVPQNLSASRPQDRQFILSSKKLLLSDSGFYLCAWSVARLESQYFGPGTRLTVL.

This clone was counted once. This sequence joins TRBV5-1 and TRBJ1-1; 7 bases match TRBD1. V shed 3 bases, J shed 1 base, and the junction held 3 bases outside the gene matches. Germline lookup yields CDR1 SGHRS and CDR2 YFSETQ. The CDR3 extends over 14 amino acids. The CDR3 loop is CASSSRQGNTEAFF. The DNA for the CDR3 is TGCGCCAGCAGCTCCCGACAGGGGAACACTGAAGCTTTCTTT.

The rearrangement links TRBV27 to TRBJ2-4; 9 bases align to TRBD2. The CDR3 is made up of 15 amino acids. Per germline, CDR1 MNHEY and CDR2 SMNVEV (reference sequence). The V gene end was trimmed by 3 bases and the J gene end by 6 bases; junction bases not matched to a gene: 6. DNA for the CDR3: TGTGCCAGCAGTTTTGGTAGCGGGGGCCCAAACATTCAGTACTTC. Encoded protein: CASSFGSGGPNIQYF.

In nucleotides, the CDR3 is TGCGCCAGCAGCCTTACTACGGACAGGAACACCGGGGAGCTGTTTTTT. The encoded protein is CASSLTTDRNTGELFF. V gene TRBV5-1 combines with J gene TRBJ2-2; perhaps TRBD1 as D (6 bases). Germline CDR1 and CDR2: SGHRS and YFSETQ. Trimming cost V 4 bases and J 1 base, with 14 bases left between them. This CDR3 spans 16 amino acids.

The CDR3 DNA is TGTGCCAGCAGCCAGGCGCAGGCGTTCAATCAGCCCCAGCATTTT. Amino acid sequence: CASSQAQAFNQPQHF. The chain employs TRBV14 and TRBJ1-5; D is unclear. This CDR3 region has 15 residues. The germline V gene has CDR1 SGHDN and CDR2 FVKESK. V lost 3 bases and J 3 bases, leaving 12 bases between the germline ends.

The V call is TRBV4-2, the J call TRBJ1-2; no firm D call. Trimming shortened V by 1 base and J by 4 bases, and 13 bases separated the two germline ends. In germline, CDR1 is LGHNA, CDR2 YNFKEQ. CDR3 length equals 15 residues. The CDR3 here is CASSQGAALSYGYTF. Here the CDR3 DNA reads TGTGCCAGCAGCCAAGGGGCCGCCCTGAGCTATGGCTACACCTTC.

This clone was detected a few times. The chain employs TRBV4-2 and TRBJ2-1; 9 nucleotides line up with TRBD2. The J segment lost 6 bases and the V segment lost 5 bases, leaving 11 bases of the junction unmatched. Germline CDR1 and CDR2: LGHNA and YNFKEQ. The CDR3 is 16 residues long. CDR3 residues: CASSGKAGGLVNEQFF. DNA of the CDR3: TGTGCCAGCAGCGGGAAAGCGGGGGGTTTGGTCAATGAGCAGTTCTTC.

The genes are TRBV4-3 and TRBJ2-7; 7 bases fit TRBD1. The V segment lost 4 bases and the J segment 3 bases; nucleotides outside the gene matches: 6. Germline V CDR1 and CDR2: LGHNA, YSLEER. The CDR3 has 14 residues. This chain's CDR3 is CASSPSAGGYEQYF. DNA for the CDR3: TGCGCCAGCAGCCCTTCGGCAGGGGGCTACGAGCAGTACTTC.

V usage is TRBV20-1 and J usage is TRBJ1-3; possible D gene TRBD1, 5 bases. V was pared by 3 bases and J by 2 bases, with 8 bases between. Germline CDR1 reads DFQATT; CDR2 reads SNEGSKA (reference sequence). There are 13 residues in the CDR3. Here the CDR3 reads CSASTRAGNTIYF. CDR3 nucleotides: TGCAGTGCTAGTACCAGGGCTGGAAACACCATATATTTT.

This chain uses TRBV28 with TRBJ1-2; weak D call: TRBD1 (5 bases). CDR1 and CDR2 (germline): MDHEN, SYDVKM. The V gene lost 3 bases and the J gene lost 7 bases, with 12 bases spanning the gap. The CDR3 runs 13 residues. CDR3 sequence reads: CASSFSGNGGYTF. DNA of the CDR3: TGTGCCAGCAGTTTTTCAGGGAACGGTGGCTACACCTTC.